The present TCR beta chain was sequenced within a study of blood T cell repertoires in COVID-19. Study in general: The United States, Italy and Spain supplied acute and convalescent COVID-19 samples.

TCRdb's copy holds only in-frame clones and misses some; the assay was immunoSEQ multiplex PCR. The sample has around 170,000 clones, around 84% seen once; the top ten hold 8%. V lost 0 bases and J lost 4; bases outside the gene matches: 6. Germline V gene lookup returns CDR1 LGHNA and CDR2 YSLEER. The CDR3 extends over 16 amino acids. The chain joins TRBV4-3 to TRBJ2-1; 7 bases match TRBD2. The sequence derives from a woman in her forties or fifties who had recovered from COVID-19. The material sequenced was PBMCs or T cells enriched from blood (not recorded which). DNA of the CDR3: TGCGCCAGCAGCCAAGAGGCGTCTAGCGGATACAATGAGCAGTTCTTC. Protein product: CASSQEASSGYNEQFF.